This T cell receptor beta chain was sequenced during a study of beta chain features in type 1 diabetes. The study, taken as a whole, reports: In these data, an HLA type influence on TCRB rearrangement remained unresolved.

The authors reverse transcribed all of the isolated RNA, so sequencing captured expressed TCRB transcripts. Around 3.57 million reads was the average for naive, central memory and regulatory T cell samples. Sequencing used immunoSEQ multiplex PCR; TCRdb keeps in-frame clones, though not all of them. The data show hundreds of thousands of clones, 6.5% to 10% seen once. With regard to this clone: Its specificity is unknown.

Purity exceeding 95% was reached by all sorted populations. V was clipped by 3 bases and J by 0 bases; unmatched bases: 7. Per germline, CDR1 LNHNV and CDR2 YYDKDF (reference sequence). There are 16 residues in the CDR3. Sequencing was carried out using central memory CD4+ T cells from blood. The chain is built from TRBV15 and TRBJ2-7; TRBD2 agrees at 8 bases. The source of this sequence is a woman between 18 and 29 years old in good health. CDR3 protein: CATSSGPLAGSYEQYF. CDR3 coding DNA: TGTGCCACCAGCAGCGGTCCCCTAGCGGGCTCCTACGAGCAGTACTTC.